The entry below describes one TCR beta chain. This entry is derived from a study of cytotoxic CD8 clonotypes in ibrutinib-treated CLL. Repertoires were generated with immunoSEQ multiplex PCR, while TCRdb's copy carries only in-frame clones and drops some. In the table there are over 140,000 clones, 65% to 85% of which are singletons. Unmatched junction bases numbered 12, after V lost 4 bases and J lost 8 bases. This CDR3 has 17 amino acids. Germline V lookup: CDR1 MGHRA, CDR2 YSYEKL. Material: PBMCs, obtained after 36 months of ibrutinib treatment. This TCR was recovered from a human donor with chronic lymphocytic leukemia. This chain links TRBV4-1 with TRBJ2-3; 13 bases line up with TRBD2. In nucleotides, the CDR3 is TGCGCCAGCAGCCCAGGCGGAACTAGCGGGGGGGAAAGTACGCAGTATTTT. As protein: CASSPGGTSGGESTQYF.